What follows are 13 T cell receptor beta chains derived from one specimen sequenced in a study of long-term antiretroviral therapy in people with HIV. The run of the v3.0 immunoSEQ assay was at survey level. This table comes from immunoSEQ multiplex PCR, and its TCRdb copy is limited to in-frame clones, with some not included. The sample contains over 20,000 clones, approximately 87% of which appear only once. The source was unsorted PBMCs, collected 2.6 years after starting antiretroviral therapy. The receptors were gathered from a woman in her forties or fifties with HIV.

J is TRBJ1-5 and V is TRBV28; weak D call: TRBD1 (5 bases). The CDR3 has 16 residues. Deletions cut 4 bases from V and 3 bases from J, with 16 bases between. The germline V gene has CDR1 MDHEN and CDR2 SYDVKM. The CDR3 DNA is TGTGCCAGCAGTTGGGTAGGGCAGGGTTACAATCAGCCCCAGCATTTT. Its protein is CASSWVGQGYNQPQHF.

V usage is TRBV5-1 and J usage is TRBJ1-5, with D possibly TRBD1 on 5 matching bases. Per the germline V gene, CDR1 is SGHRS and CDR2 is YFSETQ. The CDR3 totals 15 residues. With 4 bases removed from V and 6 bases from J, the gap between germline ends came to 17 bases. Here the CDR3 reads CASSPNGGGSQPQHF. In nucleotides, the CDR3 is TGCGCCAGCAGCCCCAATGGGGGGGGGAGTCAGCCCCAGCATTTT. Filled out from reference TRBV5-1 and TRBJ1-5, the complete variable domain reads KAGVTQTPRYLIKTRGQQVTLSCSPISGHRSVSWYQQTPGQGLQFLFEYFSETQRNKGNFPGRFSGRQFSNSRSEMNVSTLELGDSALYLCASSPNGGGSQPQHFGDGTRLSIL.

The V gene is TRBV6-5, the J gene TRBJ2-3; D is ambiguous. The V gene's germline CDR1 is MNHEY and CDR2 SVGAGI. The CDR3 runs 14 residues. Trimming took off 2 bases at V and 2 bases at J, with 8 bases between the two ends. This CDR3 is CASSYAGPTDTQYF. The CDR3 coding sequence is TGTGCCAGCAGTTACGCAGGCCCCACAGATACGCAGTATTTT.

The chain is built from TRBV18 and TRBJ2-5; perhaps TRBD2 as D (5 bases). V was trimmed by 4 bases and J by 0 bases, leaving 12 bases between them. Germline V gene sequence: CDR1 KGHSH, CDR2 LQKENI. The CDR3 consists of 15 residues. CDR3 bases: TGTGCCAGCTCACTAAGGACTGGGTACCAAGAGACCCAGTACTTC. Amino acids: CASSLRTGYQETQYF.

V gene TRBV6-6 combines with J gene TRBJ2-6; a possible D gene is TRBD1 (5 bases). The CDR3 loop spans 16 amino acids. Germline CDR1 is MNHNY and CDR2 is SVGAGI (reference sequence). V lost 2 bases to trimming and J lost 4 bases, with 12 bases between them. The chain's CDR3 is CASSYPQQAGANVLTF. DNA of the CDR3: TGTGCCAGCAGTTACCCTCAACAGGCGGGGGCCAACGTCCTGACTTTC.

The rearrangement links TRBV4-3 to TRBJ2-3, with D maybe TRBD2 (5 bases). V lost 0 bases and J lost 4, with 20 bases in between. Germline loops: CDR1 LGHNA, CDR2 YSLEER. This CDR3 contains 18 residues. The CDR3 here is CASSQDSSAGFYPDTQYF. The CDR3 bases are TGCGCCAGCAGCCAAGATAGTAGTGCGGGTTTCTACCCAGATACGCAGTATTTT.

The rearrangement uses TRBV18 and TRBJ2-3; possibly TRBD1 for D (6 bases). This CDR3 has 16 amino acids. Germline values: CDR1 KGHSH, CDR2 LQKENI. V shed 4 bases and J shed 6 bases, with 20 bases lying between them. CDR3 DNA: TGTGCCAGCTCACTGATGGGGAACAGGGAAAAGGATACGCAGTATTTT. It codes for CASSLMGNREKDTQYF.

The V call is TRBV28, the J call TRBJ1-2; D is ambiguous. V gave up 7 bases and J gave up 1 base, with 16 bases separating them. The CDR3 length is 15 residues. The V gene's germline CDR1 is MDHEN and CDR2 SYDVKM. The CDR3 here is CASTTASGNNYGYTF. As DNA, the CDR3 is TGTGCCAGCACGACGGCATCTGGAAATAACTATGGCTACACCTTC.

V and J are TRBV15 and TRBJ2-3; D remains unclear. This CDR3 contains 14 residues. Germline V CDR1 and CDR2: LNHNV, YYDKDF (reference sequence). The V and J ends lost 4 bases and 0 bases respectively, with 8 bases between them. CDR3: CATSTLPSTDTQYF. For the CDR3, the DNA is TGTGCCACCAGCACCCTACCAAGCACAGATACGCAGTATTTT.

V is TRBV7-9 and J is TRBJ2-7; 8 positions agree with TRBD1. CDR1 is SEHNR and CDR2 is FQNEAQ in the germline V gene (reference sequence). This CDR3 spans 14 amino acids. V lost 6 bases and J lost 5; bases outside the gene matches: 9. The CDR3 sequence is CASSWGTGGDEQYF. CDR3 sequence (DNA): TGTGCCAGCAGTTGGGGGACAGGCGGCGACGAGCAGTACTTC.

This sequence joins TRBV14 and TRBJ2-1, with 8 bases matching TRBD2. The CDR3 spans 15 residues. V shed 2 bases, J shed 4 bases, and the junction held 4 bases outside the gene matches. Germline values: CDR1 SGHDN, CDR2 FVKESK. The CDR3 bases are TGTGCCAGCAGCCAACTGGCGGGGGGATACAATGAGCAGTTCTTC. This encodes CASSQLAGGYNEQFF.

The chain links TRBV19 to TRBJ2-4; tentatively, D is TRBD1 (6 bases). Germline V lookup: CDR1 LNHDA, CDR2 SQIVND (reference sequence). There are 15 residues in the CDR3. The ends were cut back, 2 bases at V and 3 bases at J, with 11 bases in the middle. This chain's CDR3 is CASSINRAGKNIQYF. DNA of the CDR3: TGTGCCAGTAGTATAAACAGGGCGGGCAAAAACATTCAGTACTTC. The variable domain in full, completed from reference TRBV19 and TRBJ2-4, reads DGGITQSPKYLFRKEGQNVTLSCEQNLNHDAMYWYRQDPGQGLRLIYYSQIVNDFQKGDIAEGYSVSREKKESFPLTVTSAQKNPTAFYLCASSINRAGKNIQYFGAGTRLSVL.

The V gene is TRBV5-4, the J gene TRBJ2-1; 13 nucleotides line up with TRBD2. In germline, CDR1 is SGHNT, CDR2 YYREEE (reference sequence). The V gene end was trimmed by 4 bases and the J gene end by 4 bases; junction bases not matched to a gene: 2. CDR3 length: 15 residues. The CDR3 DNA reads TGTGCCAGCAGCCAGGGACTAGCGGGATACAATGAGCAGTTCTTC. Protein sequence: CASSQGLAGYNEQFF. Based on the CDR3 plus reference TRBV5-4 and TRBJ2-1, the full variable domain is ETGVTQSPTHLIKTRGQQVTLRCSSQSGHNTVSWYQQALGQGPQFIFQYYREEENGRGNFPPRFSGLQFPNYSSELNVNALELDDSALYLCASSQGLAGYNEQFFGPGTRLTVL.